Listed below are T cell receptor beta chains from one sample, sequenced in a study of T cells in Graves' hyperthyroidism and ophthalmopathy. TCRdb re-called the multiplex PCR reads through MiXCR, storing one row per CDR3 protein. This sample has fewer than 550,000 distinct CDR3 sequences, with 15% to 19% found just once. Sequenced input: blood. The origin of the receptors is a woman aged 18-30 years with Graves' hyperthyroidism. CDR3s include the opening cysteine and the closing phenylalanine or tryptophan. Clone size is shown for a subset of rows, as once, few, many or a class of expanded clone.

CDR3aa: CASSQSGPGFSPLHF
v_gene: TRBV3-1
abundance: many
j_gene: TRBJ1-6

CDR3aa: CASRLGYEQYF
v_gene: TRBV6-1
abundance: many
j_gene: TRBJ2-7

CDR3aa: CAWRRGEQYF
v_gene: TRBV30
abundance: many
j_gene: TRBJ2-7

CDR3aa: CASSPLDTEEQFF
v_gene: TRBV2
abundance: many
j_gene: TRBJ2-1

CDR3aa: CASSLSGQGNQPQHF
v_gene: TRBV27
abundance: many
j_gene: TRBJ1-5

CDR3aa: CASSDGAGSGNTIYF
v_gene: TRBV2
abundance: few
j_gene: TRBJ1-3

CDR3aa: CASSLVRSEKLFF
v_gene: TRBV7-2
abundance: many
j_gene: TRBJ1-4

CDR3aa: CAWVRSGFSYEQYF
v_gene: TRBV30
abundance: NA
j_gene: TRBJ2-7

CDR3aa: CASSRALAGEQYF
v_gene: TRBV7-8
abundance: NA
j_gene: TRBJ2-7

CDR3aa: CSVWDSPETQYF
v_gene: TRBV29-1
abundance: many
j_gene: TRBJ2-5

CDR3aa: CASSHSGSGRPEQYF
v_gene: TRBV7-9
abundance: NA
j_gene: TRBJ2-7

CDR3aa: CASSLRPTGYTF
v_gene: TRBV28
abundance: many
j_gene: TRBJ1-2

CDR3aa: CSARPRDRGPYEQYF
v_gene: TRBV20-1
abundance: many
j_gene: TRBJ2-7